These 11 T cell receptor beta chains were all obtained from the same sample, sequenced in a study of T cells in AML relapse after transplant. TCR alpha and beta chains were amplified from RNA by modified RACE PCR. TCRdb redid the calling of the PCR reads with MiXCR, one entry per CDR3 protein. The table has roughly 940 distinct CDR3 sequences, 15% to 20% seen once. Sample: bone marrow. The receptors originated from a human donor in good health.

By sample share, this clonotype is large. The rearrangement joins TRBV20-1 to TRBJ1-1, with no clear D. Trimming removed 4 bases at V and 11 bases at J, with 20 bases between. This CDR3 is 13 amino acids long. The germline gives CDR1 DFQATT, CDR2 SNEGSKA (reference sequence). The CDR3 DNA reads TGCAGTGCTACCGCGGACGCCCCGGCGGGGGCTTTCTTT. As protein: CSATADAPAGAFF.

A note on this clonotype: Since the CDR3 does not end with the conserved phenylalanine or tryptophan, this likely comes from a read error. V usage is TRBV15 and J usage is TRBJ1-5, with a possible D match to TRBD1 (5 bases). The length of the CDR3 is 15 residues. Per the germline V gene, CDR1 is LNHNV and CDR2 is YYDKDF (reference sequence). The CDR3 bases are TGTGTCACCAGCAGAGATCCGGGGGGGAATCAGCCCCAGCATGTT. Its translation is CVTSRDPGGNQPQHV.

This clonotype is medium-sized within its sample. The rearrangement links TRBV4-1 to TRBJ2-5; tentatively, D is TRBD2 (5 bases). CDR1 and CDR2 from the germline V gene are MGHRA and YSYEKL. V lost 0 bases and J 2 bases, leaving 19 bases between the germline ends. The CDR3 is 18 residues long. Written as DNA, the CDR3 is TGCGCCAGCAGCCAAGATTTTCGTCGGGATCCCCGGCAAGAGACCCAGTACTTC. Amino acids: CASSQDFRRDPRQETQYF.

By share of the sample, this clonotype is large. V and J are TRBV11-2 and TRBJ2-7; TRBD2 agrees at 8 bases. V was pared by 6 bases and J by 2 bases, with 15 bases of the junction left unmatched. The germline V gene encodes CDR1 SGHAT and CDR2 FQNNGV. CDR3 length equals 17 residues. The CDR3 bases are TGTGCCAGCAGTTACCGGGAGGGGATCCTTAAACCCTACGAGCAGTACTTC. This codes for CASSYREGILKPYEQYF.

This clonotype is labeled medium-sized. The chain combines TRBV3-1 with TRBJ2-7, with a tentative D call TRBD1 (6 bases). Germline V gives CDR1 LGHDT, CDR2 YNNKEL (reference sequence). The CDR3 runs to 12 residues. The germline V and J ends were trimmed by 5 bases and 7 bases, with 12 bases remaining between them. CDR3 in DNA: TGTGCCAGCAGCAGGGACAATTTGGAGCAGTACTTC. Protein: CASSRDNLEQYF.

The CDR3 protein is CSARDGGGALETQYF. CDR3 DNA sequence: TGCAGTGCTAGAGATGGGGGGGGGGCCCTGGAGACCCAGTACTTC. The V and J genes are TRBV20-1 and TRBJ2-5; D is possibly TRBD2 (7 bases). This CDR3 is built from 15 residues. V was pared by 0 bases and J by 5 bases, with 16 bases between. Per germline, CDR1 DFQATT and CDR2 SNEGSKA (reference sequence).

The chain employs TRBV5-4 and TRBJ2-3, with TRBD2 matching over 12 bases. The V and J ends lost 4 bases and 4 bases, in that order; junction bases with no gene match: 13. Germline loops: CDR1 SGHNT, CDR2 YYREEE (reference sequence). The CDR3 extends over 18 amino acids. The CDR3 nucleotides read TGTGCCAGCAGCCCTATGGGGCTAGCGGGAGGGGGCGCAGATACGCAGTATTTT. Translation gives CASSPMGLAGGGADTQYF.

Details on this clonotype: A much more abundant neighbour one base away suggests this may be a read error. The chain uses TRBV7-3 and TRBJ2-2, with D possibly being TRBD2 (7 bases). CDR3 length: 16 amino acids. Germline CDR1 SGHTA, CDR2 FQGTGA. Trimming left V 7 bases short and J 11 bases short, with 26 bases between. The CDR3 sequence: CASTSYAGRGPGELFF. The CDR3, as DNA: TGTGCCAGCACCTCCTATGCGGGGCGGGGGCCGGGTGAGCTGTTTTTT.

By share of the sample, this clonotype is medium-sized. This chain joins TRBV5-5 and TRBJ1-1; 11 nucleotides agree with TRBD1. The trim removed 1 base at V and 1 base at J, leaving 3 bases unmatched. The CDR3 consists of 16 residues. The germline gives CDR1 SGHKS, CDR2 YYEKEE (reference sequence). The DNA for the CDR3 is TGTGCCAGCAGCTTGTGGGGGACAGGGGGGAACACTGAAGCTTTCTTT. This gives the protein CASSLWGTGGNTEAFF. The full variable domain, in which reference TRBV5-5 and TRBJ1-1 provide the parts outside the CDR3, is DAGVTQSPTHLIKTRGQQVTLRCSPISGHKSVSWYQQVLGQGPQFIFQYYEKEERGRGNFPDRFSARQFPNYSSELNVNALLLGDSALYLCASSLWGTGGNTEAFFGQGTRLTVV.

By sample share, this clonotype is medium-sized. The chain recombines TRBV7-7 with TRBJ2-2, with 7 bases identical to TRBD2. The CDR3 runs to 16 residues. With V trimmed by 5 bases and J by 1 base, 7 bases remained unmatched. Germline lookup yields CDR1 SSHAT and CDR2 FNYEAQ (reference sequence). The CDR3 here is CASSPGTILNTGELFF. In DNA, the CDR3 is TGTGCCAGCAGCCCTGGGACTATCCTGAACACCGGGGAGCTGTTTTTT. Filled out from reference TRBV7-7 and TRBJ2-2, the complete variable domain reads GAGVSQSPRYKVTKRGQDVTLRCDPISSHATLYWYQQALGQGPEFLTYFNYEAQPDKSGLPSDRFSAERPEGSISTLTIQRTEQRDSAMYRCASSPGTILNTGELFFGEGSRLTVL.

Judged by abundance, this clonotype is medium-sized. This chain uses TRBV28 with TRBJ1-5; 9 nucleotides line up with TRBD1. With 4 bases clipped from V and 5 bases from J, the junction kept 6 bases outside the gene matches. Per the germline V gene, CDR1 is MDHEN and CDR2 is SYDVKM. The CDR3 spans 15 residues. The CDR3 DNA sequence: TGTGCCAGCAGTTCAACCGGGACAGGGTATCAGCCCCAGCATTTT. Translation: CASSSTGTGYQPQHF.